This T cell receptor beta chain was obtained from a study of blood T cell repertoires in COVID-19. This CDR3 region has 14 residues. CDR1 is SGHNT and CDR2 is YYREEE in the germline V gene (reference sequence). The junction had 3 bases not matched to a gene; V was cut back by 2 bases and J by 5 bases. Here immunoSEQ multiplex PCR was the method, and the copy in TCRdb shows in-frame clones only, minus some. The data show 60,000 to 90,000 clones, with 75% to 95% seen just once and roughly 0.73% held by the top ten. This chain links TRBV5-4 with TRBJ2-5, with 10 bases that match TRBD2. This TCR came from a woman at least 80 years old with acute or convalescent COVID-19. The sample taken for sequencing was peripheral blood. CDR3 region: CASSLSSGGETQYF. CDR3 coding DNA: TGTGCCAGCAGCTTATCTAGCGGGGGTGAGACCCAGTACTTC.